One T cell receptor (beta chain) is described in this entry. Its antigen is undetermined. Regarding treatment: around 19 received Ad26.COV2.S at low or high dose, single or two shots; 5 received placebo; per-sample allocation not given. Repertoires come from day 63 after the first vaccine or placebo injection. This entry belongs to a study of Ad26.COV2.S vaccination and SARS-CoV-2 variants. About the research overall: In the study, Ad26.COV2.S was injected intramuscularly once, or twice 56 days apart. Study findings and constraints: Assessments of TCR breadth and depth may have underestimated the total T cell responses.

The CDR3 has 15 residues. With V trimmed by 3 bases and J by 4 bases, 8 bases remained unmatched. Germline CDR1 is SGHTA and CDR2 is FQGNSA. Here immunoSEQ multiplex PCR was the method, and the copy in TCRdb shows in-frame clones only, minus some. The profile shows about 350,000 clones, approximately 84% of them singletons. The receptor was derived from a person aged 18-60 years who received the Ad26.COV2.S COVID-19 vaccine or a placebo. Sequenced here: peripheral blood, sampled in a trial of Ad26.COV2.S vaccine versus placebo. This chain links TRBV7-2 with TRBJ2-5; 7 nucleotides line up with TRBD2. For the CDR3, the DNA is TGTGCCAGCAGCTTTGGGGGAGGGCCGGCAGAGACCCAGTACTTC. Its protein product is CASSFGGGPAETQYF. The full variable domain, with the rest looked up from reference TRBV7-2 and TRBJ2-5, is GAGVSQSPSNKVTEKGKDVELRCDPISGHTALYWYRQSLGQGLEFLIYFQGNSAPDKSGLPSDRFSAERTGGSVSTLTIQRTQQEDSAVYLCASSFGGGPAETQYFGPGTRLLVL.